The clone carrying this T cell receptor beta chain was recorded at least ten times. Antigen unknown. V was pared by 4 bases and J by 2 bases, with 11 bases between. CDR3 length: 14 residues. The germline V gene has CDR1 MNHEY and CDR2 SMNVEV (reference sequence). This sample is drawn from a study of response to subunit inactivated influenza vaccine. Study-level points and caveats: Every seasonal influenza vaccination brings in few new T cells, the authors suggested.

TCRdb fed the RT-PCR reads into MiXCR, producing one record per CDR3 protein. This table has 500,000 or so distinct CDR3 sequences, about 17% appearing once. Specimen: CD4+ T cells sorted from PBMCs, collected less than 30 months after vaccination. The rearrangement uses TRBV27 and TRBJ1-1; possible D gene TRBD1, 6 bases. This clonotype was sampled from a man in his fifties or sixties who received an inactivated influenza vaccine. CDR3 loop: CASSWGRGNTEAFF. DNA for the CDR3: TGTGCCAGCAGTTGGGGCAGGGGTAACACTGAAGCTTTCTTT.